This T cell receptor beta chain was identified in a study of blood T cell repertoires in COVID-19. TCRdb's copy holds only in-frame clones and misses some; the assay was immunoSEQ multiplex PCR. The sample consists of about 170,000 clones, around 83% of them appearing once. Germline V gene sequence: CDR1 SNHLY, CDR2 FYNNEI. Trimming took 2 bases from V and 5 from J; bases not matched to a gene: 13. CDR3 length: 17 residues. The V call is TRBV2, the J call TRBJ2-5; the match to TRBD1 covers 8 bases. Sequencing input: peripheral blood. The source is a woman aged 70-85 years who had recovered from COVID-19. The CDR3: CASSELPGGQAGETQYF. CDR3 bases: TGTGCCAGCAGTGAACTCCCCGGGGGACAGGCGGGGGAGACCCAGTACTTC.